These 16 T cell receptor beta chains share one sample of origin, sequenced in a study of T cell responses to AZD1222 COVID-19 vaccine (TCRdb year 2021). Library preparation was by the immunoSEQ multiplex PCR assay. Drawn from immuneACCESS, this table holds only the in-frame rearrangements with V and J called that TCRdb kept. Clones are partly lost; checked studies trace under half to an unresolved V gene and leave the rest unexplained. The sample data list around 170,000 clones, and approximately 90% of these were observed just once. Of the sample, roughly 0.99% is held by the ten largest clones. Reading the label with the study, this specimen's time point is: baseline before first vaccination. The material sequenced was peripheral blood, taken on day 0 of AZD1222 vaccination. These receptors were collected from an adult in good health.

This clone has at least ten counts. The chain has TRBV6-1 and TRBJ2-7; D may be TRBD1 (6 bases). V lost 3 bases and J 3 bases, leaving 12 bases between the germline ends. Germline CDR1 reads MNHNS; CDR2 reads SASEGT. This CDR3 contains 14 residues. The CDR3 sequence is CASSDPTGYYEQYF. The CDR3 bases are TGTGCCAGCAGTGATCCCACAGGGTACTACGAGCAGTACTTC.

The chain carries TRBV6-6 and TRBJ2-7; tentative D call: TRBD1 (6 bases). The CDR3 runs 14 residues. V gave up 6 bases and J gave up 6 bases, with 18 bases separating them. CDR1 is MNHNY and CDR2 is SVGAGI in the germline V gene (reference sequence). In nucleotides, the CDR3 is TGTGCCAGCAGAGACACAGGGAGTTATAGCGAGCAGTACTTC. Protein sequence: CASRDTGSYSEQYF.

The rearrangement uses TRBV19 and TRBJ2-7; TRBD2 matches at 7 bases. Germline V gene data show CDR1 as LNHDA and CDR2 as SQIVND (reference sequence). V dropped 6 bases and J dropped 3; count of bases not matched to a gene: 5. This CDR3 spans 13 amino acids. CDR3 region: CASRGGPVYEQYF. CDR3 in DNA: TGTGCCAGTAGGGGAGGGCCAGTCTACGAGCAGTACTTC.

This clone was counted a single time. The V and J genes are TRBV19 and TRBJ1-3; D unclear. Germline V gene sequence: CDR1 LNHDA, CDR2 SQIVND (reference sequence). The CDR3 totals 15 residues. The ends were cut back, 3 bases at V and 0 bases at J, with 9 bases in the middle. The CDR3 DNA reads as TGTGCCAGTAGTATTGGCAGCCACTCTGGAAACACCATATATTTT. Protein: CASSIGSHSGNTIYF.

The V and J genes are TRBV11-1 and TRBJ2-4, with 7 bases identical to TRBD2. The CDR3 runs 16 residues. With V trimmed by 3 bases and J by 6 bases, 11 bases remained unmatched. Germline lookup yields CDR1 SGHAT and CDR2 FQDESV (reference sequence). The CDR3 protein is CASSFRISGEGNIQYF. The CDR3 DNA reads TGTGCCAGCAGCTTTCGGATAAGCGGGGAGGGAAACATTCAGTACTTC.

There are a few counts of this clone. V gene TRBV19 combines with J gene TRBJ1-4; the D is unclear. The CDR3 runs 14 residues. V was cut by 3 bases and J by 0 bases, with 5 bases left in between. Per the germline V gene, CDR1 is LNHDA and CDR2 is SQIVND (reference sequence). The chain's CDR3 is CASSIGSTNEKLFF. In nucleotides, the CDR3 is TGTGCCAGTAGTATTGGATCAACTAATGAAAAACTGTTTTTT.

The rearrangement uses TRBV7-2 and TRBJ2-7; D tentatively fits TRBD1 or TRBD2 (6 bases each). The CDR3 loop spans 16 amino acids. V was shortened by 6 bases and J by 3 bases, with 21 bases between the two germline ends. Per the germline V gene, CDR1 is SGHTA and CDR2 is FQGNSA. CDR3 DNA sequence: TGTGCCAGCAGTCTAGGGGTAGGGGGGTTCGTCTACGAGCAGTACTTC. This sequence encodes CASSLGVGGFVYEQYF. The full variable domain, its missing parts supplied by reference TRBV7-2 and TRBJ2-7, is GAGVSQSPSNKVTEKGKDVELRCDPISGHTALYWYRQSLGQGLEFLIYFQGNSAPDKSGLPSDRFSAERTGGSVSTLTIQRTQQEDSAVYLCASSLGVGGFVYEQYFGPGTRLTVT.

The chain has TRBV19 and TRBJ2-7; TRBD2 aligns across 11 bases. This CDR3 has 15 amino acids. Unmatched junction bases numbered 7, after V lost 6 bases and J lost 3 bases. Germline CDR1 is LNHDA and CDR2 is SQIVND (reference sequence). CDR3 sequence: CASSLTSGSSYEQYF. The CDR3 DNA reads as TGTGCCAGTAGCCTTACTAGCGGGAGTAGCTACGAGCAGTACTTC.

The gene calls are TRBV11-1 and TRBJ2-7; 10 bases match TRBD1. Germline V lookup: CDR1 SGHAT, CDR2 FQDESV (reference sequence). The CDR3 is 14 residues long. V gave up 5 bases and J gave up 3 bases; unmatched junction bases: 4. CDR3 DNA: TGTGCCAGCAGCACCAGGACAGGGGGCTACGAGCAGTACTTC. Encoded protein: CASSTRTGGYEQYF.

Comment on this clone: The DNA is left out, because the CDR3 cannot be placed on it with certainty; the CDR3 is given as TCRdb lists it. The chain uses TRBV5-4 and TRBJ1-1; TRBD1 is the table's D call, not checked against the DNA. Germline lookup yields CDR1 SGHNT and CDR2 YYREEE (reference sequence). Both ends counted, the CDR3 spans 11 residues. The CDR3 is CASILGREAFF.

The gene calls are TRBV29-1 and TRBJ2-3, with 10 bases identical to TRBD1. V dropped 5 bases and J dropped 6; count of bases not matched to a gene: 11. This CDR3 has 15 amino acids. Per germline, CDR1 SQVTM and CDR2 ANQGSEA. CDR3 sequence (DNA): TGCAGCGTTCACCCGAGGGACAGGGGTTCGGATACGCAGTATTTT. It codes for CSVHPRDRGSDTQYF.

The rearrangement joins TRBV7-3 to TRBJ1-5, with TRBD1 as a possible D gene (5 bases). The CDR3 is 13 amino acids. The ends were cut back, 0 bases at V and 5 bases at J, with 5 bases in the middle. From germline, CDR1 is SGHTA and CDR2 FQGTGA. The CDR3 DNA follows: TGTGCCAGCAGCTTAACGACAGATCAGCCCCAGCATTTT. Amino acid sequence: CASSLTTDQPQHF. Looking up the rest from reference TRBV7-3 and TRBJ1-5 gives the full variable domain: GAGVSQTPSNKVTEKGKYVELRCDPISGHTALYWYRQSLGQGPEFLIYFQGTGAADDSGLPNDRFFAVRPEGSVSTLKIQRTERGDSAVYLCASSLTTDQPQHFGDGTRLSIL.

The rearrangement links TRBV2 to TRBJ2-5; perhaps TRBD1 as D (5 bases). CDR3 size: 13 residues. Germline V gene data show CDR1 as SNHLY and CDR2 as FYNNEI. V shed 4 bases and J shed 5 bases, with 11 bases lying between them. In DNA, the CDR3 is TGTGCCAGCAGTGTAGTCAAGGGGGAGACCCAGTACTTC. Translated, it gives CASSVVKGETQYF.

The chain has TRBV15 and TRBJ1-4; TRBD1 might be the D (6 bases). Germline loops: CDR1 LNHNV, CDR2 YYDKDF (reference sequence). The CDR3 is 19 residues long. Trimming shortened V by 5 bases and J by 3 bases, and 25 bases separated the two germline ends. The CDR3 DNA follows: TGTGCCACCAGCCCCGAGACGTACAGGGAAAGTTTGGCTAATGAAAAACTGTTTTTT. Protein product: CATSPETYRESLANEKLFF.

V is TRBV10-3 and J is TRBJ1-5; TRBD1 matches at 8 bases. The length of the CDR3 is 12 residues. The germline gives CDR1 ENHRY, CDR2 SYGVKD. With V trimmed by 6 bases and J by 5 bases, 0 bases remained unmatched. CDR3 sequence: CAIRGQDQPQHF. In nucleotides, the CDR3 is TGTGCCATCAGGGGACAGGATCAGCCCCAGCATTTT.

The chain recombines TRBV5-1 with TRBJ1-1; D gene ambiguous. Per the germline V gene, CDR1 is SGHRS and CDR2 is YFSETQ. The CDR3 spans 13 residues. V lost 0 bases and J 1 base, leaving 4 bases between the germline ends. CDR3 sequence reads: CASSLEANTEAFF. The CDR3 region has the DNA TGCGCCAGCAGCTTGGAGGCGAACACTGAAGCTTTCTTT.